Listed here are 17 T cell receptor beta chains from one sample, sequenced in a study of blood T cell repertoires in COVID-19. Repertoires were generated with immunoSEQ multiplex PCR, while TCRdb's copy carries only in-frame clones and drops some. The sample consists of some 260,000 clones, approximately 80% of them appearing once. The sequencing input was peripheral blood. Receptor source: a woman aged 40 to 50 with active or convalescent COVID-19.

The CDR3 sequence: CAISEDNSYEQYV. CDR3 nucleotide sequence: TGTGCCATCAGTGAGGACAACTCCTACGAGCAGTACGTC. The rearrangement links TRBV10-3 to TRBJ2-7; D unclear. Germline values: CDR1 ENHRY, CDR2 SYGVKD. There are 13 residues in the CDR3. Trimming removed 2 bases from V and 0 bases from J, with 5 bases in between.

The CDR3 here is CAWSPQGNQPQHF. CDR3 DNA sequence: TGTGCCTGGAGCCCTCAGGGAAATCAGCCCCAGCATTTT. The chain is built from TRBV30 and TRBJ1-5, with D possibly matching TRBD1 (5 bases). V was cut by 3 bases and J by 4 bases, with 10 bases left in between. Germline V gene lookup returns CDR1 GTSNPN and CDR2 SVGIG (reference sequence). The CDR3 sequence is 13 residues long.

The chain recombines TRBV6-5 with TRBJ2-2; 9 bases map to TRBD1. This CDR3 is 15 amino acids long. Germline values: CDR1 MNHEY, CDR2 SVGAGI. V lost 4 bases and J lost 6; bases outside the gene matches: 6. The CDR3 loop is CASSWDRVGPGELFF. CDR3 nucleotide sequence: TGTGCCAGCAGTTGGGACAGGGTGGGACCCGGGGAGCTGTTTTTT.

V and J are TRBV18 and TRBJ1-5; D not resolved. The CDR3 covers 16 residues. Trimming pared 1 base from V and 0 bases from J, leaving 10 bases between. Per germline, CDR1 KGHSH and CDR2 LQKENI. In DNA, the CDR3 is TGTGCCAGCTCACCACGGTCCCAGAATAGCAATCAGCCCCAGCATTTT. Translating gives CASSPRSQNSNQPQHF.

J is TRBJ1-2 and V is TRBV3-1 (or the pseudogene TRBV3-2); D is ambiguous. CDR1 and CDR2 (germline): LGHDT, YNNKEL (reference sequence). Deletions cut 1 base from V and 8 bases from J, with 17 bases between. This CDR3 has 15 residues. As DNA, the CDR3 is TGTGCCAGCAGCCAAGTACCTTCCCTCCACACCGGCTACACCTTC. It is translated as CASSQVPSLHTGYTF.

The V and J genes are TRBV5-1 and TRBJ1-3, with a possible D match to TRBD1 (6 bases). Germline CDR1 and CDR2: SGHRS and YFSETQ. The CDR3 is made up of 14 amino acids. Trimming pared 3 bases from V and 7 bases from J, leaving 14 bases between. As DNA, the CDR3 is TGCGCCAGCAGCTCGGGGACACGAGGGAACACCATATATTTT. Amino acid sequence: CASSSGTRGNTIYF.

The chain employs TRBV3-1 (or the pseudogene TRBV3-2) and TRBJ1-6; D call uncertain. Trimming stripped 0 bases from V and 9 bases from J, with 12 bases between. In germline, CDR1 is LGHDT, CDR2 YNNKEL (reference sequence). The CDR3 totals 15 residues. The CDR3 here is CASSQDGLRVSPLHF. The CDR3 nucleotides are TGTGCCAGCAGCCAAGATGGTCTCCGGGTTTCACCCCTCCACTTT.

The CDR3 nucleotides read TGTGCCAGCGGGACTAGCGGATTCCAAGAGACCCAGTACTTC. Translation: CASGTSGFQETQYF. The genes are TRBV19 and TRBJ2-5, with 11 bases matching TRBD2. Germline V CDR1 and CDR2: LNHDA, SQIVND (reference sequence). The junction had 4 bases not matched to a gene; V was cut back by 9 bases and J by 1 base. The CDR3 extends over 14 amino acids.

The chain carries TRBV21-1 and TRBJ1-1; the D call of TRBD1 is as the table states it, not checked on the DNA. TRBV21-1 is tagged as a pseudogene. CDR3 length equals 15 residues. Written as DNA, the CDR3 is TGTGCCAGCAGACCACAGGGGCCCCCGAACACTGAAGCTTTCTTT. It encodes CASRPQGPPNTEAFF.

This chain joins TRBV7-2 and TRBJ1-2; D is possibly TRBD1 (5 bases). Germline CDR1 SGHTA, CDR2 FQGNSA. V was cut by 2 bases and J by 4 bases, with 8 bases left in between. This CDR3 is 13 amino acids long. CDR3 sequence (DNA): TGTGCCAGCAGCTTACCACAGGTCTATGGCTACACCTTC. Protein: CASSLPQVYGYTF.

This sequence joins TRBV12-3 or TRBV12-4 and TRBJ1-5; 7 nucleotides line up with TRBD1. The CDR3 is 13 amino acids. Unmatched junction bases numbered 5, after V lost 8 bases and J lost 4 bases. The CDR3 DNA reads as TGTGCCAGCGGGGACAGTGAAAATCAGCCCCAGCATTTT. Its translation is CASGDSENQPQHF.

The CDR3 spells CASRSGIGNTEAFF. CDR3 bases: TGTGCCAGCAGATCAGGTATCGGGAACACTGAAGCTTTCTTT. The J gene is TRBJ1-1, the V gene TRBV2, with D unclear. Germline lookup yields CDR1 SNHLY and CDR2 FYNNEI. V was cut by 6 bases and J by 1 base, with 12 bases left in between. The CDR3 spans 14 residues. The complete variable domain, with remaining parts taken from reference TRBV2 and TRBJ1-1, reads EPEVTQTPSHQVTQMGQEVILRCVPISNHLYFYWYRQILGQKVEFLVSFYNNEISEKSEIFDDQFSVERPDGSNFTLKIRSTKLEDSAMYFCASRSGIGNTEAFFGQGTRLTVV.

The DNA of the CDR3 is TGTGCCAGCAGTTTGGAGGTCCCTAACTATGGCTACACCTTC. This translates into CASSLEVPNYGYTF. This rearrangement joins TRBV28 to TRBJ1-2; D not resolved. The V end was cut by 3 bases, the J end by 0 bases, with 8 bases between. The CDR3 length is 14 residues. Per germline, CDR1 MDHEN and CDR2 SYDVKM.

The V call is TRBV5-1, the J call TRBJ1-1; no firm D call. Between the trimmed V and J ends, which lost 5 bases and 4 bases, there was a span of 18 bases. Germline lookup yields CDR1 SGHRS and CDR2 YFSETQ. The CDR3 loop spans 15 amino acids. The CDR3: CASSSYDILTTEAFF. The CDR3 region has the DNA TGCGCCAGCAGTTCATACGACATCCTCACCACTGAAGCTTTCTTT.

The V call is TRBV28, the J call TRBJ1-2; no clear D gene. Germline assignment: CDR1 MDHEN and CDR2 SYDVKM. Trimming left V 6 bases short and J 4 bases short, with 15 bases between. The CDR3 sequence is 14 residues long. The CDR3 spells CASRSRGPSYGYTF. The CDR3 nucleotides are TGTGCCAGCAGGTCACGAGGCCCCAGCTATGGCTACACCTTC.

The J gene is TRBJ1-1, the V gene TRBV6-1; weak D call: TRBD1 (5 bases). This CDR3 comprises 14 residues. Deletions cut 1 base from V and 1 base from J, with 7 bases between. Germline lookup yields CDR1 MNHNS and CDR2 SASEGT. CDR3 sequence reads: CASSEVQGNTEAFF. The CDR3 DNA reads as TGTGCCAGCAGTGAAGTCCAGGGGAACACTGAAGCTTTCTTT.

The chain recombines TRBV10-3 with TRBJ1-1, with D possibly matching TRBD1 (5 bases). The CDR3 covers 13 residues. Germline-derived CDR1 and CDR2 are ENHRY and SYGVKD. With 5 bases removed from V and 5 bases from J, the gap between germline ends came to 12 bases. CDR3 sequence (DNA): TGTGCCATCAGTCAGGGTTTGGAGACTGAAGCTTTCTTT. Its protein product is CAISQGLETEAFF.